This T cell receptor beta chain emerged from a study of OX40 agonist ivuxolimab in advanced cancers. General observations from the study: Antigens targeted by the expanded peripheral T cells were not determined. CD8+ T cells (on average) carried more expanded clones than CD4+ T cells.

Of note for this clone: The antigen is undetermined.

This CDR3 contains 13 residues. Germline CDR1 is MDHEN and CDR2 is SYDVKM. V dropped 6 bases and J dropped 6 bases, with 9 bases sitting between them. Blood specimens came from baseline, cycle 4 day 1, and cycle 7 day 1. Sequencing was performed with immunoSEQ multiplex PCR; in TCRdb, only in-frame clones are kept and a portion is missing. The sample records about 55,000 clones, over 75% being singletons. V is TRBV28 and J is TRBJ1-6; D is possibly TRBD1 (6 bases). The specimen was CD4+ or CD8+ T cells sorted from blood, collected in a trial of the OX40 agonist ivuxolimab. The source is an adult with an advanced solid tumor such as melanoma, head and neck, liver or kidney cancer. The CDR3 DNA follows: TGTGCCAGCAGGTACAGGGTTAATTCACCCCTCCACTTT. Translation gives CASRYRVNSPLHF.